The T cell receptor (beta chain) under discussion was sequenced for a study of regulatory and conventional T cells in RAG deficiency. Study-level results: In Omenn syndrome, sorted "Tregs" may be peripherally activated cells. Control T-cell subsets had markedly higher Shannon entropy and lower Simpson indices than RAG-deficient patients.

Genomic DNA came from blood conventional CD4+ T cells gated CD25-low CD127-high. Using immunoSEQ multiplex PCR, the repertoire was profiled, and TCRdb retains in-frame clones only, with some absent. This table has 20,000 to 25,000 clones, around 95% appearing once. With 2 bases clipped from V and 9 bases from J, the junction kept 9 bases outside the gene matches. The CDR3 is 15 residues long. Germline values: CDR1 SGDLS, CDR2 YYNGEE. Comments on this clone: The antigen remains undetermined.

These data were also filed under a second study, of regulatory T cells. That work contributes: Primers: 52 TRBV forward and 13 TRBJ reverse. Skewed V and J usage and few unique V-J pairs marked patient repertoires, most in Tregs.

This clonotype originated in a human donor in good health. The sequencing sample was made of CD25- CD4+ T cells sorted from blood. V gene TRBV9 combines with J gene TRBJ2-1; 9 nucleotides agree with TRBD2. The CDR3 DNA reads as TGTGCCAGCAGCGTTTGCGGGGGGGGATATTGTGAGCAGTTCTTC. It translates to CASSVCGGGYCEQFF.